The 10 T cell receptor beta chains listed next were all sequenced from one sample in a study of blood T cells in healthy people across ages. Through a sample-barcoded 5' primer and a J-beta primer mix, a second PCR was run for roughly 6 to 11 cycles. TCRdb passed the 5' RACE reads through MiXCR, listing each CDR3 protein once. The table records about 1.8 million distinct CDR3 sequences, about 50% of them present only once. Sequencing input: blood. These receptors originate from a woman aged 40-49 years in good health.

The CDR3 loop is CASSQPRNQPQHF. In DNA form, the CDR3 reads TGCGCCAGCAGCCAGCCCCGAAATCAGCCCCAGCATTTT. The chain carries TRBV4-1 and TRBJ1-5; D call uncertain. CDR3 size: 13 residues. Trimming removed 3 bases at V and 4 bases at J, with 7 bases between. Per the germline V gene, CDR1 is MGHRA and CDR2 is YSYEKL.

CDR3 in amino acids: CATSRLIRDEQYF. The CDR3 DNA reads as TGTGCCACCAGCAGACTAATTAGGGACGAGCAGTACTTC. The chain links TRBV15 to TRBJ2-5; D uncertain. The J call is uncertain, as TRBJ2-7 better fits the DNA end. CDR1 LNHNV and CDR2 YYDKDF come from the germline V gene (reference sequence). CDR3 length equals 13 residues.

This chain joins TRBV27 and TRBJ2-7; no definite D call. CDR1 and CDR2 from the germline V gene are MNHEY and SMNVEV (reference sequence). V lost 5 bases, J lost 3 bases, and 8 bases lay in between. There are 12 residues in the CDR3. CDR3 coding DNA: TGTGCCAGCAGTGGGAAATACTACGAGCAGTACTTC. Protein: CASSGKYYEQYF.

The rearrangement links TRBV5-1 to TRBJ2-7; no definite D call. From germline, CDR1 is SGHRS and CDR2 YFSETQ. The CDR3 has 13 residues. Trimming stripped 3 bases from V and 3 bases from J, with 10 bases between. CDR3 bases: TGCGCCAGCAGCTCCGTCCCCGACTACGAGCAGTACTTC. This gives the protein CASSSVPDYEQYF.

This sequence joins TRBV6-4 and TRBJ1-6, with no clear D. Per germline, CDR1 MRHNA and CDR2 SNTAGT. V was trimmed by 3 bases and J by 7 bases, leaving 10 bases between them. This CDR3 region has 14 residues. The CDR3 region is CASSERASNSPLHF. Written as DNA, the CDR3 is TGTGCCAGCAGTGAGAGGGCTTCGAATTCACCCCTCCACTTT.

This clonotype turned up a few times. DNA for the CDR3: TGTGCCAGCAGCCGAGTACAGGGCCGTGGGACCCAGTACTTC. Amino acid sequence: CASSRVQGRGTQYF. The gene calls are TRBV11-1 and TRBJ2-5, with D possibly being TRBD1 (6 bases). V shed 5 bases and J shed 7 bases, with 17 bases lying between them. Per the germline V gene, CDR1 is SGHAT and CDR2 is FQDESV (reference sequence). The length of the CDR3 is 14 residues.

A few counts support this clonotype. The genes are TRBV10-3 and TRBJ1-2; TRBD1 aligns across 8 bases. CDR1 is ENHRY, CDR2 SYGVKD, per germline. With V trimmed by 2 bases and J by 6 bases, 8 bases remained unmatched. The CDR3 has 15 amino acids. DNA of the CDR3: TGTGCCATCAGTGAGCGAGGGACAGGCTTAGATGGCTACACCTTC. Translation gives CAISERGTGLDGYTF.

This clonotype came up a few times. J is TRBJ1-2 and V is TRBV7-2; TRBD1 aligns across 11 bases. Trimming at V came to 4 bases and at J to 4 bases, leaving 11 bases not matched to a gene. The CDR3 has 17 amino acids. Per germline, CDR1 SGHTA and CDR2 FQGNSA. The CDR3 DNA sequence: TGTGCCAGCAGCTCCAGAGCCGGGACAGGGGGAGGCTATGGCTACACCTTC. Translated, it gives CASSSRAGTGGGYGYTF.

The chain recombines TRBV28 with TRBJ2-7; 8 nucleotides agree with TRBD1. The CDR3 spans 15 residues. Germline trimming cut 5 bases from V and 4 bases from J; bases unmatched to any gene: 10. Germline values: CDR1 MDHEN, CDR2 SYDVKM. CDR3: CASSTGQDIFYEQYF. DNA of the CDR3: TGTGCCAGCAGTACGGGACAGGACATTTTTTACGAGCAGTACTTC.

For the CDR3, the DNA is TGTGCCAGCAGTTCCCCGGGCGGGGGGGAGTTAGATACGCAGTATTTT. This encodes CASSSPGGGELDTQYF. The chain has TRBV12-3 or TRBV12-4 and TRBJ2-3, with 9 bases matching TRBD2. J lost 5 bases, V lost 4 bases, and 10 bases had no gene match. The CDR3 spans 16 residues.